This T cell receptor beta chain appears in the sequencing data of a study of OX40 agonist ivuxolimab in advanced cancers. Study overall: The patients' treatment was ivuxolimab, an agonistic anti-OX40 (CD134) antibody. In three patients, partial responses were observed, one with hepatocellular carcinoma and two with cutaneous melanoma. The group had a mean age of about 60 years, ranged from roughly 23 to 79, and was 82.7% male.

Profiling relied on immunoSEQ multiplex PCR, and the TCRdb table lists in-frame clones only, not all of them. The sample lists roughly 65,000 clones, 88% occurring once. This sample comprised CD4+ or CD8+ T cells sorted from blood, obtained in a trial of the OX40 agonist ivuxolimab. This TCR derives from an adult with an advanced solid tumor such as melanoma, head and neck, liver or kidney cancer.

The chain's CDR3 is CASSFAGVGDTQYF. The CDR3 nucleotides are TGCGCCAGCAGCTTTGCAGGGGTAGGAGATACGCAGTATTTT. V and J are TRBV5-1 and TRBJ2-3, with TRBD1 as a possible D gene (6 bases). V lost 2 bases, J lost 5 bases, and 12 bases lay in between. CDR3 length equals 14 residues. The germline CDR1 and CDR2 sequences are SGHRS and YFSETQ.